Listed below are T cell receptor beta chains from one sample, sequenced in a study of blood T cell repertoires in COVID-19. The assay was immunoSEQ multiplex PCR, and TCRdb's table has in-frame clones only and misses some. The sample lists fewer than 60,000 clones; 65% to 85% were seen once. The sequenced sample consisted of peripheral blood. The receptors shown here come from a man aged 25 to 40 with COVID-19, enrolled during active disease. Both conserved end residues are part of each CDR3. Each record gives: J gene, V gene, D gene, clone size, CDR3 protein, CDR3 DNA. D genes are given only for firm matches. Only part of the rows carry a size: once, few, many, or a class if the clone is expanded.

TRBJ2-1 | TRBV28 | - | - | CASLTHNNNEQFF | TGTGCCAGCTTGACACACAATAACAATGAGCAGTTCTTC
TRBJ2-1 | TRBV11-3 | - | - | CAIPDEQFF | TGTGCCATCCCAGATGAGCAGTTCTTC
TRBJ1-5 | TRBV28 | - | - | CASSPTRQSTWNQPQHF | TGTGCCAGCAGTCCAACCCGACAGAGCACTTGGAATCAGCCCCAGCATTTT
TRBJ2-1 | TRBV6-4 | - | - | CASMSLGEDGNEQFF | TGTGCCAGCATGTCCCTGGGGGAGGACGGGAATGAGCAGTTCTTC
TRBJ2-2 | TRBV28 | TRBD2 | - | CASSLGGGTGELFF | TGTGCCAGCAGTTTAGGGGGAGGGACCGGGGAGCTGTTTTTT
TRBJ1-2 | TRBV6-4 | - | - | CASSDSEVHYGYTF | TGTGCCAGCAGTGACTCGGAGGTGCACTATGGCTACACCTTC
TRBJ1-5 | TRBV10-3 | TRBD1 | - | CAISPGQGHQPQHF | TGTGCCATCAGTCCGGGACAGGGACACCAGCCCCAGCATTTT
TRBJ2-3 | TRBV9 | TRBD2 | - | CASSGPSGRGTDTQYF | TGTGCCAGCAGCGGTCCTAGCGGGAGAGGGACAGATACGCAGTATTTT
TRBJ2-4 | TRBV5-8 | - | - | CASSPGTYVAKNIQYF | TGTGCCAGCAGCCCCGGGACATATGTAGCCAAAAACATTCAGTACTTC
TRBJ2-2 | TRBV5-4 | - | - | CASRPRDFGELFF | TGTGCCAGCAGACCCAGGGATTTCGGGGAGCTGTTTTTT
TRBJ2-1 | TRBV7-9 | - | - | CASSSERRGNEQFF | TGTGCCAGCAGCTCGGAGCGAAGGGGTAATGAGCAGTTCTTC
TRBJ2-5 | TRBV5-6 | TRBD2 | - | CASSIYGGAGGDETQYF | TGTGCCAGCAGCATTTACGGGGGAGCGGGAGGCGATGAGACCCAGTACTTC
TRBJ1-1 | TRBV6-2/TRBV6-3 | - | few | CASSPTVNTEAFF | TGTGCCAGCAGCCCTACGGTGAACACTGAAGCTTTCTTT
TRBJ1-5 | TRBV15 | - | once | CATSRDTGVNQPQHF | TGTGCCACCAGCAGAGATACCGGGGTAAATCAGCCCCAGCATTTT
TRBJ2-2 | TRBV7-2 | - | - | CASSLVVVAWELFF | TGTGCCAGCAGCTTAGTGGTTGTGGCTTGGGAGCTGTTTTTT
TRBJ2-7 | TRBV7-9 | TRBD1 | - | CASSTPGQGDHEQYF | TGTGCCAGCAGCACGCCCGGACAGGGAGACCACGAGCAGTACTTC
TRBJ2-1 | TRBV12-5 | - | - | CASASSSYNEQFF | TGTGCTAGTGCGTCGAGCTCTTACAATGAGCAGTTCTTC
TRBJ1-2 | TRBV9 | TRBD1 | - | CASRGTDVGYTF | TGTGCCAGCAGGGGGACAGATGTTGGCTACACCTTC
TRBJ2-1 | TRBV28 | - | - | CASSLSGSREQFF | TGTGCCAGCAGTTTATCCGGGTCCCGTGAGCAGTTCTTC
TRBJ2-1 | TRBV10-1 | - | - | CASSKDTEGNEQFF | TGCGCCAGCAGTAAAGACACGGAGGGCAATGAGCAGTTCTTC